This T cell receptor beta chain appears in the sequencing data of a study of PD-1 blockade in mismatch repair-deficient tumors (dated by TCRdb to the late 2010s). Notes on the research overall: The trial enrolled under 90 consecutive patients with roughly 13 mismatch repair-deficient cancer types between late 2013 and September 2016, all previously treated and progressing. Tumor-associated T cell clones in the peripheral blood of patients responding to PD-1 blockade were tracked using deep sequencing of TCR CDR3 regions.

Results and caveats for the whole study, not just this receptor: Rapid expansion after pembrolizumab followed by contraction, generally before radiologic responses, was shown by tumor-resident clones, which were often undetectable in blood before treatment. Clonal expansion was elicited by three of the seven peptides, yielding around 130 unique blood TCRs of which seven were also found in tumor, and every positive peptide was derived from frameshift mutations.

To prepare the library, the immunoSEQ multiplex PCR assay was applied. Per the original workflow: A clone was classified as neoantigen-specific if the clone expanded significantly in response to the relevant peptide and did not expand significantly in response to any other peptide tested. The table comes from immuneACCESS by way of TCRdb, which keeps in-frame sequences with V and J called. Part of the clones is missing from these tables; in studies checked, under half for an unresolved V gene and the rest for unknown reasons. Clone size and V and J calls were adopted from that table, with D and trimming inferred from the DNA. The sample data list more than 8,000 clones, and more than 85% of these were observed just once. The ten largest clones represent around 15% of the sample. CDR1 and CDR2, looked up from the germline V gene, are SGDLS and YYNGEE. The trim is 5 bases for V and 5 bases for J, with a gap of 19 bases between the germline ends. The CDR3 covers 16 residues, taking in both the cysteine and the phenylalanine. Only CDR3 DNA remains: 48 bases, in frame from the first base.

What the time point label conveys for this sample: approximately ten-day in vitro stimulation with candidate mutation-associated neoantigen peptide 1. For every enrolled patient, mismatch repair deficiency was confirmed by either polymerase chain reaction or immunohistochemistry. TCR sequencing was carried out for three patients who responded to pembrolizumab therapy. Each of 6 or 7 ELISpot-reactive candidate neoantigen peptides was used in a roughly ten-day in vitro stimulation prior to TCR sequencing. As the baseline for calculating clone fold-changes, a control culture with no peptide was run in an identical way. In the phase II trial, pembrolizumab PD-1 blockade was tested prospectively in advanced mismatch repair-deficient cancers, no matter which tissue of origin the cancers came from. Points on this clone: It has no known antigen specificity. One base away there is no much larger clone; base qualities are not given.

This sequence uses TRBV9 and TRBJ2-2; TRBD2 is a weak D gene call, 6 bases matching. The sample was cells cultured in vitro, taken from a patient treated with pembrolizumab. The source is an adult with mismatch repair-deficient cancer. The nucleotide sequence is given as TGTGCCAGCAGTGGGGGGACTGCCCCGGGGACCGGGGAGCTGTTTTTT. It specifies CASSGGTAPGTGELFF. This CDR3, with the reference TRBV9 and TRBJ2-2 proteins standing in past its ends, gives the full variable domain DSGVTQTPKHLITATGQRVTLRCSPRSGDLSVYWYQQSLDQGLQFLIQYYNGEERAKGNILERFSAQQFPDLHSELNLSSLELGDSALYFCASSGGTAPGTGELFFGEGSRLTVL.